This T cell receptor beta chain was identified in a study of T cell repertoires in aging, cancer and after chemotherapy. Across the whole study: Six age groups, ranging from 30 or younger to 70 or older, included the donors. Glioblastoma patients receiving temozolomide-based therapy gave paired samples before and after chemotherapy. Study-wide points: Healthy donors lost TCR diversity with age mainly through richness, cancer patients through richness and evenness. Compared with age-matched healthy donors, untreated hematological or solid cancer patients showed higher blood TCR clonality.

This clonotype was counted between two and nine times. The target antigen is unknown. Amplification of TCR beta used genomic DNA extracted from peripheral blood. Rearranged V-D-J TRB sequences were amplified with a mixed TRB-A/B primer pool. MiXCR, run by TCRdb on the multiplex PCR reads, gives a single entry per CDR3 protein. The table records some 2,500 distinct CDR3 sequences, roughly 32% of them present only once. This CDR3 contains 13 residues. Trimming took off 6 bases at V and 6 bases at J, with 12 bases between the two ends. CDR1 and CDR2 (germline): MNHNY, SVGAGI (reference sequence). This sequence was found in a human donor with a solid tumor. The V and J genes are TRBV6-6 and TRBJ1-5; the D gene is possibly TRBD1 (5 bases). Sequencing input: blood. The CDR3 loop reads CASRGEGGQPQHF. The CDR3 DNA sequence: TGTGCCAGCAGGGGGGAGGGCGGTCAGCCCCAGCATTTT.